This TCR beta chain was identified during a study of cytomegalovirus exposure and HLA in healthy donors. Primers: 60 Vbeta forward and 13 Jbeta reverse. TCRdb keeps only in-frame clones here, not all; method: immunoSEQ multiplex PCR. The sample includes about 130,000 clones, around 70% seen only once; the top ten take roughly 1.6%. This clone was counted a few times. Germline V gives CDR1 SGHVS, CDR2 FNYEAQ. The CDR3 is made up of 14 amino acids. Trimming removed 2 bases from V and 0 bases from J, with 8 bases in between. The origin of this receptor is a man in his thirties or forties in good health and CMV-seropositive. Material for sequencing was PBMCs. The chain joins TRBV7-6 to TRBJ2-7, with D possibly TRBD2 on 5 matching bases. DNA for the CDR3: TGTGCCAGCAGCTTATTTCGGGACTCCTACGAGCAGTACTTC. Protein product: CASSLFRDSYEQYF.